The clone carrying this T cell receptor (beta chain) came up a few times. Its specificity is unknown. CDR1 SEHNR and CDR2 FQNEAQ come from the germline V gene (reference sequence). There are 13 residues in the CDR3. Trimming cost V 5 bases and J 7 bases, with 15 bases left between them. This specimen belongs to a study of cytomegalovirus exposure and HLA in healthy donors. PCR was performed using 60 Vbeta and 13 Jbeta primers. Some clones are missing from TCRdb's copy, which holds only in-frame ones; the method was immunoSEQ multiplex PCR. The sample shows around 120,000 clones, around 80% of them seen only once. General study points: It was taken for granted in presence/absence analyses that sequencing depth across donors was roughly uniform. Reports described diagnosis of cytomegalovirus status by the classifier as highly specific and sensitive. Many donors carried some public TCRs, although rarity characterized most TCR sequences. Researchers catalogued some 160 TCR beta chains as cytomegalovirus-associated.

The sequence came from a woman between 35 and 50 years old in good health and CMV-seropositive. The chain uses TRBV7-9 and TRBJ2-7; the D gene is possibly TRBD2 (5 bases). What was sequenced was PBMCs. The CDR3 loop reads CASSRGLTEEQYF. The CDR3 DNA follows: TGTGCCAGCAGCCGAGGGCTTACGGAGGAGCAGTACTTC.